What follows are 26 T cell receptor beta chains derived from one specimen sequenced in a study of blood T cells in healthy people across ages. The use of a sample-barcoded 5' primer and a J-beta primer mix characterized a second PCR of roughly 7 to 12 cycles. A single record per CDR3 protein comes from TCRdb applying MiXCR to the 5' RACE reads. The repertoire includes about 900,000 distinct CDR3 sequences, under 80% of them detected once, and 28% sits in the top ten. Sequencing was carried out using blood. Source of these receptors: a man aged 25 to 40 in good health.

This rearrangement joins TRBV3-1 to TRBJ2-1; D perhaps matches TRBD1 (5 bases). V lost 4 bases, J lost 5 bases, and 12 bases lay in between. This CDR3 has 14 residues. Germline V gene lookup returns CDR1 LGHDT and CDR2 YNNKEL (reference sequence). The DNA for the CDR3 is TGTGCCAGCAGCCGGAAGGGGTACGACAATGAGCAGTTCTTC. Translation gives CASSRKGYDNEQFF.

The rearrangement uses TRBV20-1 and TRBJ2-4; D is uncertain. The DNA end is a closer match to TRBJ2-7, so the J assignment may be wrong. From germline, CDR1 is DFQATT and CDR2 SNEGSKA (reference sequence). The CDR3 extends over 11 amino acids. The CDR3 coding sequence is TGCAGTGCTAGCTACGGCTTCGAGCAGTACTTC. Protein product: CSASYGFEQYF.

CDR3 DNA sequence: TGTGCCAGCAGCTGGACGGAGGGCTATGGCTACACCTTC. Translation: CASSWTEGYGYTF. The chain employs TRBV7-3 and TRBJ1-2; D is ambiguous. The CDR3 spans 13 residues. In germline, CDR1 is SGHTA, CDR2 FQGTGA. The V gene lost 4 bases and the J gene lost 4 bases, with 10 bases spanning the gap.

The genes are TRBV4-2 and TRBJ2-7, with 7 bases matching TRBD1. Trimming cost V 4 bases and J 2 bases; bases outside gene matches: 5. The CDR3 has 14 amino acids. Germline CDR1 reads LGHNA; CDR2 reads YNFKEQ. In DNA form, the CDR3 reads TGTGCCAGCAGCCCCGCCGGGACAGCCTACGAGCAGTACTTC. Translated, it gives CASSPAGTAYEQYF.

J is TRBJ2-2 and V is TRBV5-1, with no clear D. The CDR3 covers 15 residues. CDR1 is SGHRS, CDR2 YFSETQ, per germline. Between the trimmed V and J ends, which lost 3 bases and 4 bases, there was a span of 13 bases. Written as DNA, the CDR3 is TGCGCCAGCAGCTCAGAGACGGGCAGCACCGGGGAGCTGTTTTTT. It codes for CASSSETGSTGELFF.

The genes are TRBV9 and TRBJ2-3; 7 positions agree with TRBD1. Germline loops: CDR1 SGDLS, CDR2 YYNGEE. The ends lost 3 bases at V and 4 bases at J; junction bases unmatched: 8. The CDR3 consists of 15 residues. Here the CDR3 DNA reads TGTGCCAGCAGCGCGGGACAGTGGAACTCAGATACGCAGTATTTT. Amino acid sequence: CASSAGQWNSDTQYF. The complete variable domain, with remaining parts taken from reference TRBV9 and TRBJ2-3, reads DSGVTQTPKHLITATGQRVTLRCSPRSGDLSVYWYQQSLDQGLQFLIQYYNGEERAKGNILERFSAQQFPDLHSELNLSSLELGDSALYFCASSAGQWNSDTQYFGPGTRLTVL.

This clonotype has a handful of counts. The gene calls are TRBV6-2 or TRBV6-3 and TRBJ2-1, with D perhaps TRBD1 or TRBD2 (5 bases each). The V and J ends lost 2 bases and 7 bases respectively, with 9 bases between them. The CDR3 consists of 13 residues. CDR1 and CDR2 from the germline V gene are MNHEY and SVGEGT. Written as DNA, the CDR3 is TGTGCCAGCAGTTACGGTTGGGGGAATGAGCAGTTCTTC. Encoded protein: CASSYGWGNEQFF.

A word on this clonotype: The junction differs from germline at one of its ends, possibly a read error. The CDR3 sequence: CASSQKLGGIDEQYF. Written as DNA, the CDR3 is TGCGCTAGCAGCCAGAAACTCGGGGGGATCGACGAGCAGTACTTC. This sequence joins TRBV4-3 and TRBJ2-7; 7 bases match TRBD2. Germline V CDR1 and CDR2: LGHNA, YSLEER. This CDR3 has 15 amino acids.

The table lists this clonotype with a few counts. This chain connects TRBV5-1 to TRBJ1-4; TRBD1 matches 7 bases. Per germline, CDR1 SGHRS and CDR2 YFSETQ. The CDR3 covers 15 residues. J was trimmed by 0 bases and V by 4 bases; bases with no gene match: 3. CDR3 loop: CASSPGQATNEKLFF. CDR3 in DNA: TGCGCCAGCAGCCCAGGACAGGCAACTAATGAAAAACTGTTTTTT.

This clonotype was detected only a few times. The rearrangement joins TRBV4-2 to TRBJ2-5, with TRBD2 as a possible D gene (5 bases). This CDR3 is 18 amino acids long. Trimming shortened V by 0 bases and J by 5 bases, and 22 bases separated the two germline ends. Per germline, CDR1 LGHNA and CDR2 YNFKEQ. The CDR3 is CASSQEDQGWRRGETQYF. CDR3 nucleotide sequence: TGTGCCAGCAGCCAAGAGGACCAAGGCTGGCGACGAGGGGAGACCCAGTACTTC.

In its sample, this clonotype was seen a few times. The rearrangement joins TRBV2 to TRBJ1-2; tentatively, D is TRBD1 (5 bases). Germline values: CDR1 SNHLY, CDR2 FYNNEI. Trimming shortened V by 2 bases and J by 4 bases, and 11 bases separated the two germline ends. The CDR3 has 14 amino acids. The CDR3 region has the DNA TGTGCCAGCAGTGAATACGGGGCTGGCTATGGCTACACCTTC. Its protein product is CASSEYGAGYGYTF.

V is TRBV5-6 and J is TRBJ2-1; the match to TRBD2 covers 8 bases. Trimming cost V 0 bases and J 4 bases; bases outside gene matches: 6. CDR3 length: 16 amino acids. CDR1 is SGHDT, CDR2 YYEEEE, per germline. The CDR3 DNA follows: TGTGCCAGCAGCTTGGAACGGGGGGGAACTTACAATGAGCAGTTCTTC. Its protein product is CASSLERGGTYNEQFF.

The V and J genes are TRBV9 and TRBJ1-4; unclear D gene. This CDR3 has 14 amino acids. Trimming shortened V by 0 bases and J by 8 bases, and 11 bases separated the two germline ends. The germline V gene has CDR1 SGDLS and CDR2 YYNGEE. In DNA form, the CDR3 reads TGTGCCAGCAGCGTAGATGGGCGTTGGGAAAAACTGTTTTTT. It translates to CASSVDGRWEKLFF.

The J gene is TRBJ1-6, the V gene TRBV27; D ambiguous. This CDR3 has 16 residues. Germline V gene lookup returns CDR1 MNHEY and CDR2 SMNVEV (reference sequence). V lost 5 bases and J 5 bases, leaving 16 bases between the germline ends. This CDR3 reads CASSPSGTVDNSPLHF. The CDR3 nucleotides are TGTGCCAGCAGTCCTTCCGGCACAGTTGATAATTCACCCCTCCACTTT.

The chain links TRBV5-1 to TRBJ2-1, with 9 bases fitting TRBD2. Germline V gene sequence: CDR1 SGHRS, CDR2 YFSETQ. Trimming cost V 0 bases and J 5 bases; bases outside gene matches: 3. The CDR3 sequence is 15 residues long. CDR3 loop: CASSLGGGANNEQFF. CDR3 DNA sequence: TGCGCCAGCAGCTTGGGCGGGGGGGCGAACAATGAGCAGTTCTTC.

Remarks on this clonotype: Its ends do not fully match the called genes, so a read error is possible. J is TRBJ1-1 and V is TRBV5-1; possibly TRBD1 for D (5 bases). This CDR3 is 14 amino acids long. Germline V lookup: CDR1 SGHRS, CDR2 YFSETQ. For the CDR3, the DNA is TGCACCAGCAGCCCAGGGAGCTTGAACACTGAAGCTTTCTTT. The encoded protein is CTSSPGSLNTEAFF.

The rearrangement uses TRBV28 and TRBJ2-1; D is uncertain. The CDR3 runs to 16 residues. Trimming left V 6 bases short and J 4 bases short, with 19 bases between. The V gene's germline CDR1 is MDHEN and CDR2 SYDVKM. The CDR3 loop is CASRDRRVAEYNEQFF. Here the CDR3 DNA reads TGTGCCAGCAGAGACCGACGGGTCGCGGAATACAATGAGCAGTTCTTC. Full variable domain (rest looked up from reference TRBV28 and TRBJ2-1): DVKVTQSSRYLVKRTGEKVFLECVQDMDHENMFWYRQDPGLGLRLIYFSYDVKMKEKGDIPEGYSVSREKKERFSLILESASTNQTSMYLCASRDRRVAEYNEQFFGPGTRLTVL.

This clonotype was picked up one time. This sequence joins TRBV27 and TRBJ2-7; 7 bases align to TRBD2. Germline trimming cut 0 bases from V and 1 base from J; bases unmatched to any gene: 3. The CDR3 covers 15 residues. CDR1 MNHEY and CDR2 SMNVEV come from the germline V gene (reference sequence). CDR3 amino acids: CASSLSAGLSYEQYF. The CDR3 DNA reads TGTGCCAGCAGTTTATCAGCGGGGCTGTCCTACGAGCAGTACTTC.

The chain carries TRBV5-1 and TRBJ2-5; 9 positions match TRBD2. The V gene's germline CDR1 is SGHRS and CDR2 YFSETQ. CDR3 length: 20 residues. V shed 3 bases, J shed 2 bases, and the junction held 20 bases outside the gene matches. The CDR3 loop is CASSSGHSGGSYPRQETQYF. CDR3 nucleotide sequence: TGCGCCAGCAGCTCGGGGCATAGCGGGGGTTCTTACCCGCGACAAGAGACCCAGTACTTC.

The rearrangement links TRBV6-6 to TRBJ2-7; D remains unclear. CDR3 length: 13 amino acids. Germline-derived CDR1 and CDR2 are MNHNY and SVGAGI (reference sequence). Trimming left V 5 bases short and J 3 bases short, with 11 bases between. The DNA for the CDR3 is TGTGCCAGCAGTCAGGCCCTCCACTACGAGCAGTACTTC. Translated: CASSQALHYEQYF.

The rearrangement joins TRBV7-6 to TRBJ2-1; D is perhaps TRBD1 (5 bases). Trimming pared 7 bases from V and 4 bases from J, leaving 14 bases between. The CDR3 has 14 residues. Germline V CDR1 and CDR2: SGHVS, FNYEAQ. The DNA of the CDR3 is TGTGCCAGCAAGGTGGGGCTGGGGTACAATGAGCAGTTCTTC. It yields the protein CASKVGLGYNEQFF.

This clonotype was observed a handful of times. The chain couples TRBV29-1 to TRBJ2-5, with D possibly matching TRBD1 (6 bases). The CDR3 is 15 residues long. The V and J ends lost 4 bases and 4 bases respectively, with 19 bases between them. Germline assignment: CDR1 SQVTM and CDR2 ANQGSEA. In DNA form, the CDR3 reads TGCAGCGTTGGAGGGGTACAGGGAACGGGAGAGACCCAGTACTTC. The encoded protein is CSVGGVQGTGETQYF.

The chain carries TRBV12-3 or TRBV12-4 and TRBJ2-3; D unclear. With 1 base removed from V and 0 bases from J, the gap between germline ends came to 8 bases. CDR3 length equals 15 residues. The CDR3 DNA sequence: TGTGCCAGCAGTTTAGGCCCCGATAGCACAGATACGCAGTATTTT. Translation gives CASSLGPDSTDTQYF.

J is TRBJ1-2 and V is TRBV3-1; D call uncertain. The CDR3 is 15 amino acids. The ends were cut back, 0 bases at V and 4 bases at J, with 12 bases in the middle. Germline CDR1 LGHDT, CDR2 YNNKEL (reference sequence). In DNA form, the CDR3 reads TGTGCCAGCAGCCAAGATTTGACGCTCAGCTATGGCTACACCTTC. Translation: CASSQDLTLSYGYTF.

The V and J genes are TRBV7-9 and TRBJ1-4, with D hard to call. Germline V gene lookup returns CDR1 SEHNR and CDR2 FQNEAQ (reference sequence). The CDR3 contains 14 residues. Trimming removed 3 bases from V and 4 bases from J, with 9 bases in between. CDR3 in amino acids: CASSFAGRNEKLFF. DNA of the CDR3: TGTGCCAGCAGCTTTGCAGGTCGTAATGAAAAACTGTTTTTT.

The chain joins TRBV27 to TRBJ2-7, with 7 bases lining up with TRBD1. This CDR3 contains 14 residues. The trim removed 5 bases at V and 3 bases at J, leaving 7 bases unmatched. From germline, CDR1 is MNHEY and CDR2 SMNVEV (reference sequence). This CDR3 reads CASSMTGNHYEQYF. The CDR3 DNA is TGTGCCAGCAGTATGACAGGGAACCACTACGAGCAGTACTTC.